Listed below are T cell receptor beta chains from one sample, sequenced in a study of Ad26.COV2.S vaccination and SARS-CoV-2 variants. Sequencing was performed with immunoSEQ multiplex PCR; in TCRdb, only in-frame clones are kept and a portion is missing. Among 200,000 to 250,000 clones listed, approximately 87% were seen once. The specimen comprised peripheral blood, sampled in a trial of Ad26.COV2.S vaccine versus placebo. The receptors shown here come from a person aged 18-65 years who received the Ad26.COV2.S COVID-19 vaccine or a placebo. Each CDR3 is given with its conserved first and last residue. A D gene is named only where the DNA matches it firmly. Size is stated for part of the rows, as once, few or many counts, or as a class when the clone is expanded.

TRBJ1-4,-,-,TRBV6-5,TGTGCCAGCAGTTACCTCCGGGGCATAGGTAATGAAAAACTGTTTTTT,CASSYLRGIGNEKLFF
TRBJ1-1,-,few,TRBV7-9,TGTGCCAGCAGCCGGAATATGAACACTGAAGCTTTCTTT,CASSRNMNTEAFF
TRBJ2-3,TRBD2,-,TRBV3-1/TRBV3-2,TGTGCCAGCAGCGTTGGGGGGGGTCCAGATACGCAGTATTTT,CASSVGGGPDTQYF
TRBJ1-1,-,once,TRBV7-9,TGTGCCAGCAGCTCCAGGGTCATGAACACTGAAGCTTTCTTT,CASSSRVMNTEAFF
TRBJ1-2,-,few,TRBV7-2,TGTGCCAGCAGCCCTGACATGGATGGCTACACCTTC,CASSPDMDGYTF
TRBJ1-6,TRBD1,once,TRBV6-1,TGTGCCAGCAGTCCTTTGACAGGGGGCGCGACACCCCTCCACTTT,CASSPLTGGATPLHF
TRBJ2-3,-,-,TRBV27,TGTGCCAGCGGAGGGGGGGTGGATACGCAGTATTTT,CASGGGVDTQYF
TRBJ1-5,-,-,TRBV3-1/TRBV3-2,TGTGCCAGCAGCCAAGATACCAGCCCCAATCAGCCCCAGCATTTT,CASSQDTSPNQPQHF
TRBJ2-1,-,-,TRBV28,TGTGCCAGCAGTTTATCGGGGACAAGCTACAATGAGCAGTTCTTC,CASSLSGTSYNEQFF
TRBJ2-3,TRBD2,-,TRBV11-2,TGTGCCAGCAGCTCCCTAGCGCGACTAGCGGGAGGGTCAGATACGCAGTATTTT,CASSSLARLAGGSDTQYF
TRBJ2-1,-,once,TRBV11-1,TGTGCCAGCAGCTTAGACAGAATCAATGAGCAGTTCTTC,CASSLDRINEQFF
TRBJ1-1,-,-,TRBV14,TGTGCCAGCAGCCAAGATGGGCAGAACACTGAAGCTTTCTTT,CASSQDGQNTEAFF
TRBJ1-5,-,-,TRBV12-1,TGTGCCAGCAGCTTTGTGAAGGGGAGGGATCAGCCCCAGCATTTT,CASSFVKGRDQPQHF
TRBJ1-1,-,-,TRBV7-9,TGTGCCAGCAGCTTGTCGAGGTTGAACACTGAAGCTTTCTTT,CASSLSRLNTEAFF
TRBJ2-3,-,once,TRBV24-1,TGTGCCACCAGTGATTTGAGGAACCCCACAGATACGCAGTATTTT,CATSDLRNPTDTQYF
TRBJ1-3,-,-,TRBV28,TGTGCCAGCAGTTTGACAGTCTCTGGAAACACCATATATTTT,CASSLTVSGNTIYF
TRBJ2-1,TRBD2,-,TRBV11-3,TGTGCCAGCAGCCCCAAGCCGATGTTAGGCGGGAGGGCCTACAATGAGCAGTTCTTC,CASSPKPMLGGRAYNEQFF
TRBJ1-1,-,-,TRBV24-1,TGTGCCACCAGGCGTGGGGCGGACACTGAAGCTTTCTTT,CATRRGADTEAFF
TRBJ2-3,TRBD2,-,TRBV24-1,TGTGCCGTCGGACTAGCGGGGCTGTCAGATACGCAGTATTTT,CAVGLAGLSDTQYF
TRBJ1-6,TRBD1,-,TRBV6-5,TGTGCCAGCAGAGCCCTGACAGGGAAGAATTCACCCCTCCACTTT,CASRALTGKNSPLHF
TRBJ2-7,TRBD1,-,TRBV5-1,TGCGCCAGCAGCGCCCACGGGACAGGGGGGACCTACGAGCAGTACTTC,CASSAHGTGGTYEQYF
TRBJ2-7,-,-,TRBV6-2/TRBV6-3,TGTGCCAGCAGTCGAATCGTGTACGAGCAGTACTTC,CASSRIVYEQYF
TRBJ2-7,-,-,TRBV3-1/TRBV3-2,TGTGCCAGCAGCCAAGTACTTGGAGGGCTCCTACTCGAGCAGTACTTC,CASSQVLGGLLLEQYF
TRBJ2-1,-,once,TRBV9,TGTGCCAGCAGCCCCGACGGGAGCGGATGGAATGAGCAGTTCTTC,CASSPDGSGWNEQFF
TRBJ2-1,-,-,TRBV14,TGTGCCAGCAGCCAGGGGGGACCCTATAGGGTTGAGCAGTTCTTC,CASSQGGPYRVEQFF
TRBJ2-2,-,-,TRBV7-2,TGTGCCAGCAGCTTAACGGGTCATATGATGAACACCGGGGAGCTGTTTTTT,CASSLTGHMMNTGELFF
TRBJ2-3,TRBD2,-,TRBV2,TGTGCCAGCAGTCTAGCGGGGGTCTATGAAGATACGCAGTATTTT,CASSLAGVYEDTQYF
TRBJ2-5,-,-,TRBV7-2,TGTGCCAGCAGCTCTTCAGGGTCCCAAGAGACCCAGTACTTC,CASSSSGSQETQYF
TRBJ2-1,TRBD1,-,TRBV5-1,TGCGCCAGCAGCAGGGGACAGGCGAGCTCCTACAATGAGCAGTTCTTC,CASSRGQASSYNEQFF
TRBJ1-6,-,-,TRBV4-1,TGCGCCAGCAGCCAAGATCGTGACAGGTTGAATTCACCCCTCCACTTT,CASSQDRDRLNSPLHF
TRBJ2-2,-,-,TRBV7-2,TGTGCCAGCAGCTCAAAGGCAGGTGGCGTAACCGGGGAGCTGTTTTTT,CASSSKAGGVTGELFF
TRBJ2-7,TRBD1,-,TRBV9,TGTGCCAGCAGCGTAGATCAGGGGGTCTACGAGCAGTACTTC,CASSVDQGVYEQYF
TRBJ2-1,-,-,TRBV4-3,TGCGCCAGCAGCCAAGGGTGGCGCCAGGGCGGGAATGAGCAGTTCTTC,CASSQGWRQGGNEQFF
TRBJ2-5,TRBD1,once,TRBV5-8,TGTGCCAGCAGGTACAGGGGTGTGGAGACCCAGTACTTC,CASRYRGVETQYF
TRBJ2-5,-,-,TRBV24-1,TGTGCCACCAGTGGTCCGCTGGGACCCCACCAGTACTTC,CATSGPLGPHQYF
TRBJ1-5,TRBD1,-,TRBV6-2/TRBV6-3,TGTGCCAGCAGTTACCTCGGCAGGGGGCTTAGCAATCAGCCCCAGCATTTT,CASSYLGRGLSNQPQHF
TRBJ1-4,TRBD1,-,TRBV9,TGTGCCAGCAGCGCCTCTAGGGGGCGAGAAGAAAAACTGTTTTTT,CASSASRGREEKLFF
TRBJ2-1,-,-,TRBV6-4,TGTGCCAGCAGTGACGGGGCCTACAATGAGCAGTTCTTC,CASSDGAYNEQFF
TRBJ1-1,-,-,TRBV5-5,TGTGCCAGCAGCTTGTTGTCCAGGTCGAACACTGAAGCTTTCTTT,CASSLLSRSNTEAFF
TRBJ2-1,-,-,TRBV6-5,TGTGCCAGCACGAGGGACGAAGTCGGTGAGCAGTTCTTC,CASTRDEVGEQFF
TRBJ2-2,TRBD1,-,TRBV7-6,TGTGCCAGCAGCTTAGATCGGAGGACAGGAGCTAACACCGGGGAGCTGTTTTTT,CASSLDRRTGANTGELFF
TRBJ2-3,TRBD1,-,TRBV6-5,TGTGCCAGCACCGACAGGGGGCGGGGGAGGGATACGCAGTATTTT,CASTDRGRGRDTQYF
TRBJ1-5,-,-,TRBV2,TGTGCCAGCAGTGCGGACAGCACCCGGGGGCCCCAGCATTTT,CASSADSTRGPQHF
TRBJ2-7,-,-,TRBV5-6,TGTGCCAGCAGCTTGGTCAGGGGGACTCAAACCTACGAGCAGTACTTC,CASSLVRGTQTYEQYF
TRBJ1-4,TRBD1,-,TRBV6-5,TGTGCCAGCAGTTTCAGGGGGGGCAAAGAAAAACTGTTTTTT,CASSFRGGKEKLFF
TRBJ2-2,TRBD2,once,TRBV24-1,TGTGCCACCAGTGATTGGGGCCCCAGGGAGCGGGAGATTACCGGGGAGCTGTTTTTT,CATSDWGPREREITGELFF
TRBJ1-6,TRBD1,once,TRBV6-2/TRBV6-3,TGTGCCAGCAGTATGACAGGGGCCGGTTCACCCCTCCACTTT,CASSMTGAGSPLHF
TRBJ2-5,-,-,TRBV30,TGTGCCTGGAGGGAGCGACAGCTCAAGAACACCCAGTACTTC,CAWRERQLKNTQYF
TRBJ1-3,TRBD1,once,TRBV6-2/TRBV6-3,TGTGCCAGCAGTTTTCCAGGGGGATCGGCGGAAAGAAACACCATATATTTT,CASSFPGGSAERNTIYF
TRBJ2-7,-,-,TRBV27,TGTGCCAGCAGTCCCCGTGGCGGATTCTCCTACGAGCAGTACTTC,CASSPRGGFSYEQYF
TRBJ2-1,TRBD2,once,TRBV25-1,TGTGCCAGCACGGGGGGGGCCGGGACGCAATACAATGAGCAGTTCTTC,CASTGGAGTQYNEQFF
TRBJ2-7,-,-,TRBV19,TGTGCCAGTAGCCTCCGGGACAGGGGCTCTAGACTAGCGGGACCCTACGAGCAGTACTTC,CASSLRDRGSRLAGPYEQYF